What follows are 5 T cell receptor beta chains derived from one specimen sequenced in a study of blood T cell repertoires in COVID-19 (TCRdb year 2020). The library was built by means of the immunoSEQ multiplex PCR assay. TCRdb took this table from immuneACCESS and kept in-frame rearrangements with V and J called. Such tables lack part of the clones; where checked against another copy, unresolved V genes explain under half of the gap, and the rest is unexplained. Recorded for this sample are about 150,000 clones; approximately 90% of them occurred a single time. The top ten hold about 5% of the sample. Sequencing was carried out using peripheral blood. The receptor source for this set is a human donor in a cohort sampled during active COVID-19.

This chain links TRBV30 with TRBJ2-7, with 7 bases matching TRBD2. Germline values: CDR1 GTSNPN, CDR2 SVGIG (reference sequence). This CDR3 has 15 amino acids. Unmatched junction bases numbered 7, after V lost 0 bases and J lost 2 bases. Here the CDR3 reads CAWSVMAGDPYEQYF. CDR3 DNA sequence: TGTGCCTGGAGTGTAATGGCGGGAGACCCCTACGAGCAGTACTTC.

This clone was seen just once. The gene calls are TRBV7-6 and TRBJ2-5, with a tentative D call TRBD2 (5 bases). V lost 3 bases and J 5 bases, leaving 7 bases between the germline ends. CDR1 SGHVS and CDR2 FNYEAQ come from the germline V gene. This CDR3 has 12 amino acids. DNA of the CDR3: TGTGCCAGCAGCTTTTTAGCGGAGACCCAGTACTTC. It specifies CASSFLAETQYF.

This clone was counted between two and nine times. The CDR3, as DNA: TGCGCCAGCAGCTTGGCGCGGCACCGAGGCTACACCTTC. Translation: CASSLARHRGYTF. The rearrangement links TRBV5-1 to TRBJ1-2; D not certain. V lost 0 bases, J lost 8 bases, and 11 bases lay in between. Germline V gives CDR1 SGHRS, CDR2 YFSETQ. The CDR3 is 13 amino acids. Supplemented by reference TRBV5-1 and TRBJ1-2, the full variable domain reads KAGVTQTPRYLIKTRGQQVTLSCSPISGHRSVSWYQQTPGQGLQFLFEYFSETQRNKGNFPGRFSGRQFSNSRSEMNVSTLELGDSALYLCASSLARHRGYTFGSGTRLTVV.

This rearrangement joins TRBV7-3 to TRBJ1-1, with D hard to call. This CDR3 is 11 amino acids long. V was trimmed by 11 bases and J by 5 bases, leaving 12 bases between them. Germline-derived CDR1 and CDR2 are SGHTA and FQGTGA. The CDR3 DNA follows: TGTGCCGGCGAAGAGGAAACTGAAGCTTTCTTT. Translated: CAGEEETEAFF.

The chain employs TRBV6-4 and TRBJ1-2, with 10 bases matching TRBD1. CDR3 length: 15 residues. Germline CDR1 MRHNA, CDR2 SNTAGT. The ends lost 6 bases at V and 0 bases at J; junction bases unmatched: 4. CDR3 amino acids: CASREGTGANYGYTF. For the CDR3, the DNA is TGTGCCAGCAGAGAAGGGACAGGGGCTAACTATGGCTACACCTTC.